The 17 T cell receptor beta chains presented below share a single source sample, sequenced in a study of blood T cell repertoires in COVID-19. Repertoires were generated with immunoSEQ multiplex PCR, while TCRdb's copy carries only in-frame clones and drops some. The sample lists a few hundred thousand clones; 80% to 90% were seen once. Sequencing was done on a sample of PBMCs or T cells enriched from blood (not recorded which). The receptors originated from a man younger than 45 in a cohort exposed to, infected with or recovered from COVID-19 (not recorded which).

The chain couples TRBV6-2 or TRBV6-3 to TRBJ1-1; TRBD1 matches at 7 bases. The CDR3 extends over 17 amino acids. The junction had 16 bases not matched to a gene; V was cut back by 4 bases and J by 5 bases. Germline loops: CDR1 MNHEY, CDR2 SVGEGT. The DNA for the CDR3 is TGTGCCAGCAGTTCGATCCGAGGACAGGCGGGGAAGACTGAAGCTTTCTTT. Protein sequence: CASSSIRGQAGKTEAFF.

The chain carries TRBV13 and TRBJ2-1; a possible D gene is TRBD2 (6 bases). CDR3 length equals 14 residues. With 0 bases removed from V and 4 bases from J, the gap between germline ends came to 7 bases. Germline CDR1 and CDR2: PRHDT and FYEKMQ (reference sequence). CDR3 in amino acids: CASSLGRGYNEQFF. The CDR3 DNA reads as TGTGCCAGCAGCTTAGGGCGGGGTTACAATGAGCAGTTCTTC.

In its sample, this clone was seen once. V and J are TRBV7-9 and TRBJ2-2, with D perhaps TRBD1 (6 bases). The CDR3 has 14 residues. Germline CDR1 and CDR2: SEHNR and FQNEAQ (reference sequence). V was clipped by 2 bases and J by 7 bases, with 11 bases between them. As DNA, the CDR3 is TGTGCCAGCAGCTTAACTACAGGGATCGGGGAGCTGTTTTTT. Translating gives CASSLTTGIGELFF.

The count of this clone is one. V is TRBV21-1 and J is TRBJ1-6. TRBV21-1 is reported as a pseudogene. This CDR3 comprises 15 residues. The CDR3 bases are TGTGCCAGCAGCAAACGGGGAGGGGTACATTCACCCCTCCACTTT. It encodes CASSKRGGVHSPLHF.

The chain has TRBV15 and TRBJ2-7, with D perhaps matching TRBD2 (6 bases). V was cut by 0 bases and J by 5 bases, with 11 bases left in between. The CDR3 contains 14 residues. The germline CDR1 and CDR2 sequences are LNHNV and YYDKDF (reference sequence). The CDR3 DNA follows: TGTGCCACCAGCAGAGATTTGGCGGGGAACGAGCAGTACTTC. As protein: CATSRDLAGNEQYF.

The chain joins TRBV5-8 to TRBJ1-5, with D perhaps matching TRBD1 (5 bases). CDR1 SGHTS and CDR2 YDEGEE come from the germline V gene. The V end was cut by 2 bases, the J end by 6 bases, with 12 bases between. This CDR3 has 14 amino acids. CDR3 sequence reads: CASSFGGAAQPQHF. Written as DNA, the CDR3 is TGTGCCAGCAGCTTCGGAGGGGCCGCTCAGCCCCAGCATTTT. Based on the CDR3 plus reference TRBV5-8 and TRBJ1-5, the full variable domain is EAGVTQSPTHLIKTRGQQATLRCSPISGHTSVYWYQQALGLGLQFLLWYDEGEERNRGNFPPRFSGRQFPNYSSELNVNALELEDSALYLCASSFGGAAQPQHFGDGTRLSIL.

V gene TRBV6-2 or TRBV6-3 combines with J gene TRBJ1-2; possibly TRBD1 for D (5 bases). The CDR3 extends over 15 amino acids. Germline CDR1 MNHEY, CDR2 SVGEGT. Trimming removed 0 bases from V and 3 bases from J, with 11 bases in between. The CDR3 reads CASSYSIRGDYGYTF. The DNA of the CDR3 is TGTGCCAGCAGTTACTCGATACGGGGGGACTATGGCTACACCTTC.

V is TRBV27 and J is TRBJ1-4; tentative D call: TRBD1 (5 bases). The V end lost 5 bases, the J end lost 0 bases, and 13 bases lay between the germline ends. Germline V CDR1 and CDR2: MNHEY, SMNVEV (reference sequence). The CDR3 is 16 residues long. The CDR3: CASSVDTYATNEKLFF. The DNA of the CDR3 is TGTGCCAGCAGTGTGGACACCTATGCAACTAATGAAAAACTGTTTTTT. Based on the CDR3 plus reference TRBV27 and TRBJ1-4, the full variable domain is EAQVTQNPRYLITVTGKKLTVTCSQNMNHEYMSWYRQDPGLGLRQIYYSMNVEVTDKGDVPEGYKVSRKEKRNFPLILESPSPNQTSLYFCASSVDTYATNEKLFFGSGTQLSVL.

The chain combines TRBV3-1 (or the pseudogene TRBV3-2) with TRBJ2-7; D may be TRBD1 (5 bases). CDR3 length: 14 residues. V was pared by 1 base and J by 6 bases, with 13 bases between. Germline-derived CDR1 and CDR2 are LGHDT and YNNKEL (reference sequence). The CDR3 spells CASSQVLGLGEQYF. The CDR3, as DNA: TGTGCCAGCAGCCAAGTTCTGGGGCTGGGCGAGCAGTACTTC.

This chain joins TRBV2 and TRBJ2-2; 7 positions match TRBD2. The CDR3 spans 15 residues. Germline CDR1 is SNHLY and CDR2 is FYNNEI. V was clipped by 6 bases and J by 1 base; unmatched bases: 5. CDR3 protein: CASRQAGLNTGELFF. CDR3 bases: TGTGCCAGCAGACAAGCGGGGCTGAACACCGGGGAGCTGTTTTTT.

This rearrangement joins TRBV24-1 to TRBJ2-6; possibly TRBD1 for D (6 bases). The germline V and J ends were trimmed by 3 bases and 0 bases, with 17 bases remaining between them. Germline values: CDR1 KGHDR, CDR2 SFDVKD. The CDR3 has 19 residues. Here the CDR3 DNA reads TGTGCCACCAGTGATAGCGGCAGGGGAAGGGGCTCTGGGGCCAACGTCCTGACTTTC. This gives the protein CATSDSGRGRGSGANVLTF.

This clone was counted between two and nine times. The chain carries TRBV4-1 and TRBJ2-7; D ambiguous. The ends were cut back, 2 bases at V and 5 bases at J, with 10 bases in the middle. In germline, CDR1 is MGHRA, CDR2 YSYEKL. The CDR3 length is 13 residues. Written as DNA, the CDR3 is TGCGCCAGCAGCCAACGACCGGGTAACGAGCAGTACTTC. Protein sequence: CASSQRPGNEQYF.

The chain joins TRBV4-1 to TRBJ2-5; no clear D gene. This CDR3 comprises 14 residues. Trimming cost V 1 base and J 5 bases, with 11 bases left between them. CDR1 is MGHRA and CDR2 is YSYEKL in the germline V gene. Here the CDR3 DNA reads TGCGCCAGCAGCCAAGTTCTCGGGTGGGAGACCCAGTACTTC. It translates to CASSQVLGWETQYF.

The chain links TRBV9 to TRBJ2-5; a possible D gene is TRBD1 (5 bases). With 0 bases removed from V and 5 bases from J, the gap between germline ends came to 14 bases. The CDR3 extends over 15 amino acids. Germline V gives CDR1 SGDLS, CDR2 YYNGEE. CDR3 nucleotides: TGTGCCAGCAGCGTAGCAGGGCAGAAAGGGGAGACCCAGTACTTC. It is translated as CASSVAGQKGETQYF.

This clone was observed a few times. The gene calls are TRBV2 and TRBJ2-1; TRBD1 agrees at 7 bases. CDR1 is SNHLY, CDR2 FYNNEI, per germline. The V gene end was trimmed by 3 bases and the J gene end by 4 bases; junction bases not matched to a gene: 3. The CDR3 runs to 14 residues. In DNA form, the CDR3 reads TGTGCCAGCAGTGAGGGGACAGTATACAATGAGCAGTTCTTC. Amino acid sequence: CASSEGTVYNEQFF.

This chain uses TRBV7-2 with TRBJ2-7, with 10 bases fitting TRBD2. This CDR3 has 16 residues. From germline, CDR1 is SGHTA and CDR2 FQGNSA. V lost 0 bases to trimming and J lost 6 bases; unmatched junction nucleotides: 8. The CDR3 spells CASSLAASGSLIEQYF. In DNA, the CDR3 is TGTGCCAGCAGCTTAGCCGCTAGCGGGAGTCTAATCGAGCAGTACTTC.

Details on this clone: Other DNA sequences from this sample encode an identical CDR3 as well. The V and J genes are TRBV5-1 and TRBJ2-3, with 8 bases matching TRBD2. This CDR3 region has 16 residues. The germline gives CDR1 SGHRS, CDR2 YFSETQ. Trimming removed 4 bases from V and 3 bases from J; junction bases left unmatched: 10. CDR3 region: CASSPRGSGSTDTQYF. CDR3 coding DNA: TGCGCCAGCAGCCCCCGGGGAAGCGGGAGTACAGATACGCAGTATTTT.